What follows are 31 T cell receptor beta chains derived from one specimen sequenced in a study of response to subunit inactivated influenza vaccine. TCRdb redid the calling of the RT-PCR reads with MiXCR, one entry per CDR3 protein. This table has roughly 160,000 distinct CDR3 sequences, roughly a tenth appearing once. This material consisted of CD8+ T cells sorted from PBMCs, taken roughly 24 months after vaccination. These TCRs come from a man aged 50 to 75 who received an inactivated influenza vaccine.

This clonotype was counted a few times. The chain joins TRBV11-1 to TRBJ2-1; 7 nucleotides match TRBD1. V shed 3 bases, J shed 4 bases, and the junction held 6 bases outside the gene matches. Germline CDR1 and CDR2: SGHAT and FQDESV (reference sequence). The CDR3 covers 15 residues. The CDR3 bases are TGTGCCAGCAGCTTTACTCCAGGGGGTTACAATGAGCAGTTCTTC. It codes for CASSFTPGGYNEQFF.

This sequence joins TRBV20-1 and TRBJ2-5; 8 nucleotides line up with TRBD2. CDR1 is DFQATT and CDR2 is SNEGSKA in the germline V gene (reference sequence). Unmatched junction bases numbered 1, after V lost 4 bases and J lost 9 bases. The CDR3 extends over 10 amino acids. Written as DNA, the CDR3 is TGCAGTGCTAACGGGGGGGCCCAGTACTTC. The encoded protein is CSANGGAQYF.

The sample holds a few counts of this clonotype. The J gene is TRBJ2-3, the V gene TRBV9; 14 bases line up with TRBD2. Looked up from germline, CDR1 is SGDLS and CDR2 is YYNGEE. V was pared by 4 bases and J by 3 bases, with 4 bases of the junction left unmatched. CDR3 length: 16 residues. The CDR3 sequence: CASSPGTSGRTDTQYF. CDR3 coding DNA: TGTGCCAGCAGCCCGGGGACTAGCGGGAGAACAGATACGCAGTATTTT. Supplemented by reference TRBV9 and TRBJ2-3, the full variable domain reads DSGVTQTPKHLITATGQRVTLRCSPRSGDLSVYWYQQSLDQGLQFLIQYYNGEERAKGNILERFSAQQFPDLHSELNLSSLELGDSALYFCASSPGTSGRTDTQYFGPGTRLTVL.

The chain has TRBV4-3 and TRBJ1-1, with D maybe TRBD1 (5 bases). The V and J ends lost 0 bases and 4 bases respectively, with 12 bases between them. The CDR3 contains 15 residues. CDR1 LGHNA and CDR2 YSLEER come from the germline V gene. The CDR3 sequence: CASSQDWGFSTEAFF. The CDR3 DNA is TGCGCCAGCAGCCAAGATTGGGGGTTTTCCACTGAAGCTTTCTTT.

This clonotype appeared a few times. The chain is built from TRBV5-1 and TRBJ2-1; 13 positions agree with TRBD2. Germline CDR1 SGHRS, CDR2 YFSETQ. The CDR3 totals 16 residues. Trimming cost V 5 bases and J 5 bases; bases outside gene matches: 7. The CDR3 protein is CASSSQGLAGNNEQFF. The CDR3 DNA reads TGCGCCAGCAGTTCTCAGGGACTAGCGGGGAACAATGAGCAGTTCTTC.

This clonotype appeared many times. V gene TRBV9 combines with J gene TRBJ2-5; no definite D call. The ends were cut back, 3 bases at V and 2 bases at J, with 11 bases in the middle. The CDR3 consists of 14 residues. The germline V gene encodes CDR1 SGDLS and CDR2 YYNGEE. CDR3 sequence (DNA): TGTGCCAGCAGCGGGACGGAGTCACAAGAGACCCAGTACTTC. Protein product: CASSGTESQETQYF.

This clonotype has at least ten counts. The DNA for the CDR3 is TGTGCCAGTAGTATCGACAGCGGGACCTACGAGCAGTACTTC. Protein sequence: CASSIDSGTYEQYF. The chain employs TRBV19 and TRBJ2-7, with 7 bases lining up with TRBD2. The CDR3 totals 14 residues. In germline, CDR1 is LNHDA, CDR2 SQIVND (reference sequence). The ends lost 3 bases at V and 2 bases at J; junction bases unmatched: 4.

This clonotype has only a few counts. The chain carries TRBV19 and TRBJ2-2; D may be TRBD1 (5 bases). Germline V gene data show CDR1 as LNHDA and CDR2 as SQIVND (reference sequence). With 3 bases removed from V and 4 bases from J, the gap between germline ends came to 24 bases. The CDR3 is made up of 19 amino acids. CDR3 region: CASSILPAVTGPLTGELFF. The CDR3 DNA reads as TGTGCCAGTAGTATTTTGCCGGCGGTAACAGGACCTCTCACCGGGGAGCTGTTTTTT. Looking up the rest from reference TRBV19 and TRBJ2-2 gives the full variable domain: DGGITQSPKYLFRKEGQNVTLSCEQNLNHDAMYWYRQDPGQGLRLIYYSQIVNDFQKGDIAEGYSVSREKKESFPLTVTSAQKNPTAFYLCASSILPAVTGPLTGELFFGEGSRLTVL.

As DNA, the CDR3 is TGCGCCAGCAGTTCGCCGTTGGGAGGAGATGAGCAGTTCTTC. Translated: CASSSPLGGDEQFF. This chain joins TRBV5-1 and TRBJ2-1; possible D gene TRBD2, 6 bases. The CDR3 spans 14 residues. The V and J ends lost 5 bases and 8 bases respectively, with 17 bases between them. CDR1 and CDR2 from the germline V gene are SGHRS and YFSETQ.

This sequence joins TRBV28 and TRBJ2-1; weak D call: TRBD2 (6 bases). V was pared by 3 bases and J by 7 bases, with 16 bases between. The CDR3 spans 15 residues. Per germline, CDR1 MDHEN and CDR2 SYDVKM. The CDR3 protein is CASSFLAAPRNEQFF. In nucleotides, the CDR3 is TGTGCCAGCAGTTTTTTAGCGGCCCCTAGAAATGAGCAGTTCTTC. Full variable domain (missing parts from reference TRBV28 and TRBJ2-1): DVKVTQSSRYLVKRTGEKVFLECVQDMDHENMFWYRQDPGLGLRLIYFSYDVKMKEKGDIPEGYSVSREKKERFSLILESASTNQTSMYLCASSFLAAPRNEQFFGPGTRLTVL.

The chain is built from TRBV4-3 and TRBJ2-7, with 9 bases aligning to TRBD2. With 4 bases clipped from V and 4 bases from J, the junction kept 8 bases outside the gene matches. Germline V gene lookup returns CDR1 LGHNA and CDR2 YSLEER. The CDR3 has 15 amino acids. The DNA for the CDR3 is TGCGCCAGCAGCCCAACTAGCGGGTTAACTTACGAGCAGTACTTC. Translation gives CASSPTSGLTYEQYF.

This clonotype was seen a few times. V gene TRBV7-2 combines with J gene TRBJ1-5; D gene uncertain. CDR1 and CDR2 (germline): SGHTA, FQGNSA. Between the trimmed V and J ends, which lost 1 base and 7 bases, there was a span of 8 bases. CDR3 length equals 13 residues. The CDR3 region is CASSLGGWQPQHF. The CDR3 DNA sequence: TGTGCCAGCAGCTTAGGAGGTTGGCAGCCCCAGCATTTT. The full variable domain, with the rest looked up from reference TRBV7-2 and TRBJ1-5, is GAGVSQSPSNKVTEKGKDVELRCDPISGHTALYWYRQSLGQGLEFLIYFQGNSAPDKSGLPSDRFSAERTGGSVSTLTIQRTQQEDSAVYLCASSLGGWQPQHFGDGTRLSIL.

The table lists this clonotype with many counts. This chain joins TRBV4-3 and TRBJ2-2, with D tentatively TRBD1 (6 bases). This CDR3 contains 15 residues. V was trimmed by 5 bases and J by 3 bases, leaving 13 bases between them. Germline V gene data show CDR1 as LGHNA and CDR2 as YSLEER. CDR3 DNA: TGCGCCAGCAGCAGCGGCAGGGGATACACCGGGGAGCTGTTTTTT. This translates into CASSSGRGYTGELFF.

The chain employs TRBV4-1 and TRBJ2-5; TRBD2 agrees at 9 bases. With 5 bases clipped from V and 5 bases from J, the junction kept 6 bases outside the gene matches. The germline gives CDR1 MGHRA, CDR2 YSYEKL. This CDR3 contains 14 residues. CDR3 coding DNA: TGCGCCAGCAGCGTAGCGGGAGAGGCCGAGACCCAGTACTTC. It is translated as CASSVAGEAETQYF.

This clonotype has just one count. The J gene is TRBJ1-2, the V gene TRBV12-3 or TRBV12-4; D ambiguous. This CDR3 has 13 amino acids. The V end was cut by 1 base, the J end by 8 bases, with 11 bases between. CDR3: CASSLGGVSGYTF. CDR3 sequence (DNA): TGTGCCAGCAGTTTAGGCGGCGTCTCCGGCTACACCTTC.

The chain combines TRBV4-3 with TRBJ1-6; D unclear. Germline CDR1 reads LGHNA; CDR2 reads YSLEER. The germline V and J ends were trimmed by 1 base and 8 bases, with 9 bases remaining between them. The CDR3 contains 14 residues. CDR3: CASSQGGFHSPLHF. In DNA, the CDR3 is TGCGCCAGCAGCCAAGGGGGATTCCATTCACCCCTCCACTTT.

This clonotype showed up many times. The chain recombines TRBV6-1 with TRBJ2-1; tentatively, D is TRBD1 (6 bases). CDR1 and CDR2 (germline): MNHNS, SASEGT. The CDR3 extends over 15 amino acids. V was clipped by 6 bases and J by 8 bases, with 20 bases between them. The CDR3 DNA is TGTGCCAGCAGAAGCAGGGGACCCGGGTTCCATGAGCAGTTCTTC. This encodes CASRSRGPGFHEQFF.

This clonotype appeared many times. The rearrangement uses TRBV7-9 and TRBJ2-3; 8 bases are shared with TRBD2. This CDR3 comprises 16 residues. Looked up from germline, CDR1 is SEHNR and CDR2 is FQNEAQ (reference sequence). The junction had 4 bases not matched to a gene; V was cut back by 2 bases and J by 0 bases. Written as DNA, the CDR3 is TGTGCCAGCAGCTTATTTACTAGCGGAAGCACAGATACGCAGTATTTT. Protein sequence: CASSLFTSGSTDTQYF.

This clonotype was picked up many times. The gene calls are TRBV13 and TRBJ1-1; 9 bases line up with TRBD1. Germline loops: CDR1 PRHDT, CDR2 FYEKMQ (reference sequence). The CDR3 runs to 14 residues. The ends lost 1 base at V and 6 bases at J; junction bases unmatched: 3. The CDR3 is CASSLAQGAAEAFF. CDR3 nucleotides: TGTGCCAGCAGCTTAGCACAGGGGGCAGCTGAAGCTTTCTTT.

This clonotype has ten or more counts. CDR3 DNA: TGCGCCAGCAGGTCAGGGTCGAACACTGAAGCTTTCTTT. This sequence encodes CASRSGSNTEAFF. The rearrangement joins TRBV5-1 to TRBJ1-1; D might be TRBD1 (5 bases). Trimming stripped 5 bases from V and 1 base from J, with 9 bases between. The CDR3 has 13 amino acids. The germline V gene has CDR1 SGHRS and CDR2 YFSETQ.

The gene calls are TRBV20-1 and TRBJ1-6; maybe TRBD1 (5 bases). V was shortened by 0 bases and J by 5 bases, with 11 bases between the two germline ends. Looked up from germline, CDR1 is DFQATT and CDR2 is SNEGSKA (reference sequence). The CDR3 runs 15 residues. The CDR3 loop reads CSARDPGAHNSPLHF. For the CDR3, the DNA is TGCAGTGCTAGAGATCCCGGGGCCCATAATTCACCCCTCCACTTT.

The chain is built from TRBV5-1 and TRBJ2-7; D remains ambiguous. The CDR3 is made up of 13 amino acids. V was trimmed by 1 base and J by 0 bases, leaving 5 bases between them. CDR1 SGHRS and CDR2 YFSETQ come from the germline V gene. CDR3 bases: TGCGCCAGCAGCTTGCCAGCCTCCTACGAGCAGTACTTC. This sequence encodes CASSLPASYEQYF.

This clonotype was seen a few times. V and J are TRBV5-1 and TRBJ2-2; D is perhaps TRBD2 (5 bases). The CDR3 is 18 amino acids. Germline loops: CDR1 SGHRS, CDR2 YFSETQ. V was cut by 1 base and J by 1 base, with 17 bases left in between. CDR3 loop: CASSLWGTSPLNTGELFF. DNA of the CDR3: TGCGCCAGCAGCTTGTGGGGAACTAGTCCACTGAACACCGGGGAGCTGTTTTTT.

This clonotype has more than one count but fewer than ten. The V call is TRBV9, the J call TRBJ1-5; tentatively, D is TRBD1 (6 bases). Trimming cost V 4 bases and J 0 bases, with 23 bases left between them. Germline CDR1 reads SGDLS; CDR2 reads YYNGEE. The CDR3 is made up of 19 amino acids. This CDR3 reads CASSCKVPGQHRSNQPQHF. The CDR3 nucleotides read TGTGCCAGCAGCTGTAAGGTCCCCGGACAGCACCGTAGCAATCAGCCCCAGCATTTT.

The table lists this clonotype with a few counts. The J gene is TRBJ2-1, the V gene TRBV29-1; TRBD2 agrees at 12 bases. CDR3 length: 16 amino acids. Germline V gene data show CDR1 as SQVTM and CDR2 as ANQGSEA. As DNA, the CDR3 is TGCGGCGGGCAGGGGACTAGCGGGTACGATCACAATGAGCAGTTCTTC. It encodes CGGQGTSGYDHNEQFF.

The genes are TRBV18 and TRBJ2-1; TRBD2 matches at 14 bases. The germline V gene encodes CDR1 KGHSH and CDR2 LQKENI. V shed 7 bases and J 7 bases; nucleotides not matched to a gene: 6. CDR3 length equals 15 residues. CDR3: CASYGTSGSRNEQFF. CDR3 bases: TGTGCCAGCTACGGGACTAGCGGGAGTCGGAATGAGCAGTTCTTC.

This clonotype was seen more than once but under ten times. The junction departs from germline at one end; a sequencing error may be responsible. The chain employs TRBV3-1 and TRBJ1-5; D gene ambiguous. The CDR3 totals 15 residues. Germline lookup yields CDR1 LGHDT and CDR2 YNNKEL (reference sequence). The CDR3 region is CASSQDLAGNQPQHF. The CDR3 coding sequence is TGTGCCAGCAGTCAAGATCTGGCTGGCAATCAGCCCCAGCATTTT.

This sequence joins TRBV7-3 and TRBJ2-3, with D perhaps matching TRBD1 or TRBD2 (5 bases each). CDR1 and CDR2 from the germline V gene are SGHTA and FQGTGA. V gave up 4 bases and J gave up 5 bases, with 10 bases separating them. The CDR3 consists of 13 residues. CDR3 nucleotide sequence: TGTGCCAGCAGCTACGGGACCGGAGATACGCAGTATTTT. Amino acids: CASSYGTGDTQYF.

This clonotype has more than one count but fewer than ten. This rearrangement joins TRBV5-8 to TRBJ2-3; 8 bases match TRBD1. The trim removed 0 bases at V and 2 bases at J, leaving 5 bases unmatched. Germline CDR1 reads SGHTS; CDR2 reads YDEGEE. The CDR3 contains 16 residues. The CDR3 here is CASSLGQGLTTDTQYF. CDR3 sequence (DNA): TGTGCCAGCAGCTTGGGACAGGGGCTTACCACAGATACGCAGTATTTT.

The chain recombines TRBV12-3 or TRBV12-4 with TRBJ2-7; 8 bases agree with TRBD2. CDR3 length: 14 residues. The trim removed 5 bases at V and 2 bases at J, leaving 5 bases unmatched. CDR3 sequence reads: CASSKLAEAYEQYF. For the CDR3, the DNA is TGTGCCAGCAGTAAACTAGCGGAGGCCTACGAGCAGTACTTC.

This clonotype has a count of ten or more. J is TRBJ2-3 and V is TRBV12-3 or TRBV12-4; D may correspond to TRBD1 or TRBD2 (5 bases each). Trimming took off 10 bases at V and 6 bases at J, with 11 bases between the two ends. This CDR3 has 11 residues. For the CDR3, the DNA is TGTGCCACCCGCCGGGACGATACGCAGTATTTT. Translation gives CATRRDDTQYF.